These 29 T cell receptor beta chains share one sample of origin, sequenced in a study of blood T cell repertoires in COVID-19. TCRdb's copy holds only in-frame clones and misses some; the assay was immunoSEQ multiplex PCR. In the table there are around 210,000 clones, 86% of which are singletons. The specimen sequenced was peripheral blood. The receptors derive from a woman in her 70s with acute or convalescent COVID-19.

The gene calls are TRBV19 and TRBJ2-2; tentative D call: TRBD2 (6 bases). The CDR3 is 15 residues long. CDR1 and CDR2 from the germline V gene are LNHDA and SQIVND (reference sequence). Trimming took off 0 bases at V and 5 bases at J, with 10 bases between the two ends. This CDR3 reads CASSIEAGRTGELFF. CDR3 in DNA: TGTGCCAGTAGTATAGAGGCAGGGAGGACCGGGGAGCTGTTTTTT.

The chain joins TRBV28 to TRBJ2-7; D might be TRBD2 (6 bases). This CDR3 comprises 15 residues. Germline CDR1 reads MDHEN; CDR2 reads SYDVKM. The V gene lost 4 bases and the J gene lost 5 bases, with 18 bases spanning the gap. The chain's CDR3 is CASSSPGGDVHEQYF. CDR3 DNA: TGTGCCAGCAGTTCCCCCGGAGGGGACGTCCACGAGCAGTACTTC.

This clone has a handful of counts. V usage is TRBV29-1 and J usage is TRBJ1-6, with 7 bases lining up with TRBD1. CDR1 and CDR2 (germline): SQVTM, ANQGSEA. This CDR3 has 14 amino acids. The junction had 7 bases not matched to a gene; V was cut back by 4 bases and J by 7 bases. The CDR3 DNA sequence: TGCAGCGTTGCTTCGACAGGGACCAATTCACCCCTCCACTTT. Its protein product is CSVASTGTNSPLHF.

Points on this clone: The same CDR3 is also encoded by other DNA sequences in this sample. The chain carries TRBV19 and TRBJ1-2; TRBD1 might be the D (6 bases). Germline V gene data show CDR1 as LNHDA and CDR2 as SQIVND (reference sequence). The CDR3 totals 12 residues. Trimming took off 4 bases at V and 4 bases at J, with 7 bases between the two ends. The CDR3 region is CASSKQGYGYTF. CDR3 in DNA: TGTGCCAGTAGTAAACAGGGCTATGGCTACACCTTC. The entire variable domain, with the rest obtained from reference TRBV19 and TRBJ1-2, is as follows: DGGITQSPKYLFRKEGQNVTLSCEQNLNHDAMYWYRQDPGQGLRLIYYSQIVNDFQKGDIAEGYSVSREKKESFPLTVTSAQKNPTAFYLCASSKQGYGYTFGSGTRLTVV.

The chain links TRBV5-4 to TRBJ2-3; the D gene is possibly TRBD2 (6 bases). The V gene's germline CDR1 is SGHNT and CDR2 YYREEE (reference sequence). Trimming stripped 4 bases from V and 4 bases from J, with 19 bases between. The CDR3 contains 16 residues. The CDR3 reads CASSPQVPGGPDTQYF. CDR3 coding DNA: TGTGCCAGCAGCCCCCAAGTACCCGGGGGACCAGATACGCAGTATTTT.

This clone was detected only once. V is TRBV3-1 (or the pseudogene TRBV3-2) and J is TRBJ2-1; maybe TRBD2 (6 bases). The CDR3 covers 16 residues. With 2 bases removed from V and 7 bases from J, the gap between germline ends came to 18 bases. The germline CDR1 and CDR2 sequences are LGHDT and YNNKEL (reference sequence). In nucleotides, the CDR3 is TGTGCCAGCAGCCAACTTACGGGGGAGCTGGGGAATGAGCAGTTCTTC. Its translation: CASSQLTGELGNEQFF.

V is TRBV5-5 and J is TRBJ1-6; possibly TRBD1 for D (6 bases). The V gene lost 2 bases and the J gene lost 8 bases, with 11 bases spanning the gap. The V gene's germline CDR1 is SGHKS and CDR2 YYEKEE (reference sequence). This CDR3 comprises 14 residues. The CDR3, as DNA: TGTGCCAGCAGCTTAGGGGGAGAGTATTCACCCCTCCACTTT. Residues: CASSLGGEYSPLHF.

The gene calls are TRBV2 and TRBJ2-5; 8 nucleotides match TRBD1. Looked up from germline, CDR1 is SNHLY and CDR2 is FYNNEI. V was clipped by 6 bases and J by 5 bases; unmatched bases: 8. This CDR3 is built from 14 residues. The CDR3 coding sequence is TGTGCCAGCAGGCGGGACAGGCCTGGGGAGACCCAGTACTTC. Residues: CASRRDRPGETQYF. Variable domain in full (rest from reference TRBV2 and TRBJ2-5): EPEVTQTPSHQVTQMGQEVILRCVPISNHLYFYWYRQILGQKVEFLVSFYNNEISEKSEIFDDQFSVERPDGSNFTLKIRSTKLEDSAMYFCASRRDRPGETQYFGPGTRLLVL.

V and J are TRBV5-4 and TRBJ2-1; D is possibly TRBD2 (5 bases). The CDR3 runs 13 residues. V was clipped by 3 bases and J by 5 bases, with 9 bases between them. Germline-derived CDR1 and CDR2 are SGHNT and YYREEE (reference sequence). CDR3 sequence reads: CASSSPGNNEQFF. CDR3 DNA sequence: TGTGCCAGCAGCTCCCCGGGGAACAATGAGCAGTTCTTC.

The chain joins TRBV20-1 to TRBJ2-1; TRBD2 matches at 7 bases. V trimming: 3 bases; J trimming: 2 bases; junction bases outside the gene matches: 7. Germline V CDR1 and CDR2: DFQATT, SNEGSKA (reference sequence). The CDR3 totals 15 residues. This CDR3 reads CSASNPSGAYNEQFF. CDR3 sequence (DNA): TGCAGTGCTAGTAACCCTAGCGGCGCCTACAATGAGCAGTTCTTC.

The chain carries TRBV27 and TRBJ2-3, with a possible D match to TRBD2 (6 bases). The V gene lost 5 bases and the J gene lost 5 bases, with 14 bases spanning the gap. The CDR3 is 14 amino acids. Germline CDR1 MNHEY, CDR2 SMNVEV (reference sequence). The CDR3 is CASSHRDWGDTQYF. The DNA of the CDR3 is TGTGCCAGCAGTCACCGGGACTGGGGAGATACGCAGTATTTT.

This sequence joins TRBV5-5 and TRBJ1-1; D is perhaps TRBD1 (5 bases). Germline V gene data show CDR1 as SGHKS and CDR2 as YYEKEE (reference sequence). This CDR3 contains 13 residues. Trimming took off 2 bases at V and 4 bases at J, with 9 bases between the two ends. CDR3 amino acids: CASSFQGTTEAFF. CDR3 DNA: TGTGCCAGCAGCTTTCAGGGAACCACTGAAGCTTTCTTT.

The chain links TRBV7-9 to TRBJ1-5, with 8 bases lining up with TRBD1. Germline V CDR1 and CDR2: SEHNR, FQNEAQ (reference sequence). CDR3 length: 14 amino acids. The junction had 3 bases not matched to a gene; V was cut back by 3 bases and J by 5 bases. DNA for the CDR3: TGTGCCAGCAGCTTTTCGACAGGGGATCAGCCCCAGCATTTT. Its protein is CASSFSTGDQPQHF. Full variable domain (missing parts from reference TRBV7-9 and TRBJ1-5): DTGVSQNPRHKITKRGQNVTFRCDPISEHNRLYWYRQTLGQGPEFLTYFQNEAQLEKSRLLSDRFSAERPKGSFSTLEIQRTEQGDSAMYLCASSFSTGDQPQHFGDGTRLSIL.

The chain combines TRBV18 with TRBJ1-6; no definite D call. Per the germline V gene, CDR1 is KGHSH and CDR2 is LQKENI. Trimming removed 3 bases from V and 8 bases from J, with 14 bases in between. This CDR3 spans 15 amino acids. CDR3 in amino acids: CASSPSVGADSPLHF. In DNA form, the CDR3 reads TGTGCCAGCTCACCCTCCGTTGGTGCGGATTCACCCCTCCACTTT. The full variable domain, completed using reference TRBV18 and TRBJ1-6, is NAGVMQNPRHLVRRRGQEARLRCSPMKGHSHVYWYRQLPEEGLKFMVYLQKENIIDESGMPKERFSAEFPKEGPSILRIQQVVRGDSAAYFCASSPSVGADSPLHFGNGTRLTVT.

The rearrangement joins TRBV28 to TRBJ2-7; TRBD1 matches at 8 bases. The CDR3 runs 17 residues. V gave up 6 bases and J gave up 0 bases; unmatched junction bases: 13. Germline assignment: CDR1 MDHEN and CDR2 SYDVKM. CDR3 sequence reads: CASSYSWTGPYSYEQYF. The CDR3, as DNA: TGTGCCAGCAGCTACTCCTGGACAGGGCCCTACTCCTACGAGCAGTACTTC.

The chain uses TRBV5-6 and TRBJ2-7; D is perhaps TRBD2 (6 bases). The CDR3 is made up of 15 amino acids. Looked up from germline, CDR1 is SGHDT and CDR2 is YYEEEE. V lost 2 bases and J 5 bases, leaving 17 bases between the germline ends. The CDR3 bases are TGTGCCAGCAGCTTAGGAGGGACCCCCCGCAACGAGCAGTACTTC. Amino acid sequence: CASSLGGTPRNEQYF.

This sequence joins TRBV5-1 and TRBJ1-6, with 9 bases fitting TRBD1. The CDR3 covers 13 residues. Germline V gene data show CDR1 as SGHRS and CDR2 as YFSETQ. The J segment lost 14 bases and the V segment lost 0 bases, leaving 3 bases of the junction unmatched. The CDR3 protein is CASSLGQGGALHF. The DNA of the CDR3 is TGCGCCAGCAGCTTGGGACAGGGGGGTGCCCTCCACTTT.

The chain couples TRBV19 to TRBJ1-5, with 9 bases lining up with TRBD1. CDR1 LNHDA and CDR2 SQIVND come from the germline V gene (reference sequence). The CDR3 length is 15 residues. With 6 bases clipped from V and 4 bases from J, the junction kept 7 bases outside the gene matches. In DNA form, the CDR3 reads TGTGCCAGTAGAAAAAGGACAGGGGAAAATCAGCCCCAGCATTTT. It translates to CASRKRTGENQPQHF.

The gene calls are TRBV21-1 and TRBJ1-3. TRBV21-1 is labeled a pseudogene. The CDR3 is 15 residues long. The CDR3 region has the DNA TGTGCCAGCAGCAAACAGCGACTCTCTGGAAACACCATATATTTT. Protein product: CASSKQRLSGNTIYF.

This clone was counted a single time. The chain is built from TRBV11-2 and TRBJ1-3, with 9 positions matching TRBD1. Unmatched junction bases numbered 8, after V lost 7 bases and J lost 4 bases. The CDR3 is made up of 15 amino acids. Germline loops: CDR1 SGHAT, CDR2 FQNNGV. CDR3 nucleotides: TGTGCCAGCACCCGCTACAGGGGGCAAGGAAACACCATATATTTT. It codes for CASTRYRGQGNTIYF. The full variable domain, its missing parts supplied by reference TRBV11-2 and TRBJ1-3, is EAGVAQSPRYKIIEKRQSVAFWCNPISGHATLYWYQQILGQGPKLLIQFQNNGVVDDSQLPKDRFSAERLKGVDSTLKIQPAKLEDSAVYLCASTRYRGQGNTIYFGEGSWLTVV.

The DNA of the CDR3 is TGTGCCAGCAGTGAAGTTCGGGAAAGAGGAAACATTCAGTACTTC. It is translated as CASSEVRERGNIQYF. The V and J genes are TRBV2 and TRBJ2-4, with D tentatively TRBD2 (5 bases). The V gene's germline CDR1 is SNHLY and CDR2 FYNNEI. V was shortened by 1 base and J by 6 bases, with 13 bases between the two germline ends. The CDR3 is 15 amino acids.

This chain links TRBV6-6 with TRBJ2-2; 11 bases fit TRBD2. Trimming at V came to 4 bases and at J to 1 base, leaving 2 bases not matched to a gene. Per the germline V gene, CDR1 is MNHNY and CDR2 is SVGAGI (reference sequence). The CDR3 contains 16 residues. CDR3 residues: CASSFGTSGNTGELFF. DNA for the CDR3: TGTGCCAGCAGTTTTGGGACTAGCGGGAACACCGGGGAGCTGTTTTTT.

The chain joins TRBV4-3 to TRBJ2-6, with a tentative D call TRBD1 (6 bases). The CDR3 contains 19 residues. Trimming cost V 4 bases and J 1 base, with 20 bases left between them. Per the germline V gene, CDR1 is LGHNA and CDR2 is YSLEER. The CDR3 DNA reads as TGCGCCAGCAGCCTAACGGTATTGACAGGTACTTCTGGGGCCAACGTCCTGACTTTC. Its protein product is CASSLTVLTGTSGANVLTF.

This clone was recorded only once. CDR3 region: CASSGPAGVTGELFF. The CDR3 bases are TGTGCCAGCAGTGGTCCAGCGGGAGTCACCGGGGAGCTGTTTTTT. V usage is TRBV2 and J usage is TRBJ2-2, with TRBD2 matching over 8 bases. The ends lost 4 bases at V and 4 bases at J; junction bases unmatched: 5. From germline, CDR1 is SNHLY and CDR2 FYNNEI. The CDR3 totals 15 residues.

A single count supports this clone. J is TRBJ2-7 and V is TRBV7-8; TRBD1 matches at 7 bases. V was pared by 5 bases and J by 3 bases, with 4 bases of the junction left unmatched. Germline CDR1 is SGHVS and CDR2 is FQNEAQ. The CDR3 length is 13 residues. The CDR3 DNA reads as TGTGCCAGCAGCATAGGACAGGTCTACGAGCAGTACTTC. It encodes CASSIGQVYEQYF.

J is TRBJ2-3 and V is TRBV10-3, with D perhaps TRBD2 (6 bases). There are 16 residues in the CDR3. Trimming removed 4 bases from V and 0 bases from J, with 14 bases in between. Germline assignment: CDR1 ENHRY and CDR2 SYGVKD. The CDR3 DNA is TGTGCCATCAGTGGAGGCGGGGTGACTAGCACAGATACGCAGTATTTT. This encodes CAISGGGVTSTDTQYF.

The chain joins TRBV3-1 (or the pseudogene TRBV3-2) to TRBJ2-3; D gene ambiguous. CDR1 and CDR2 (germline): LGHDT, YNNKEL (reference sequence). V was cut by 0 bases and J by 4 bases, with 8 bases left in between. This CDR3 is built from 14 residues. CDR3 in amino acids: CASSQDQLADTQYF. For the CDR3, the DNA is TGTGCCAGCAGCCAAGACCAATTAGCAGATACGCAGTATTTT.

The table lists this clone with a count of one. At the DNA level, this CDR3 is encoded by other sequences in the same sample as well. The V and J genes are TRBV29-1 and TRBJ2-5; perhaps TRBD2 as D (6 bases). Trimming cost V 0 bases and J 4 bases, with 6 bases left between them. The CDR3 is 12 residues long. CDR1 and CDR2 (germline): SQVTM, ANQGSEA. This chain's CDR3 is CSVEEGGETQYF. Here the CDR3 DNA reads TGCAGCGTTGAAGAGGGGGGAGAGACCCAGTACTTC. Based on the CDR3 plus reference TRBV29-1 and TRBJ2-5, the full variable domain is SAVISQKPSRDICQRGTSLTIQCQVDSQVTMMFWYRQQPGQSLTLIATANQGSEATYESGFVIDKFPISRPNLTFSTLTVSNMSPEDSSIYLCSVEEGGETQYFGPGTRLLVL.

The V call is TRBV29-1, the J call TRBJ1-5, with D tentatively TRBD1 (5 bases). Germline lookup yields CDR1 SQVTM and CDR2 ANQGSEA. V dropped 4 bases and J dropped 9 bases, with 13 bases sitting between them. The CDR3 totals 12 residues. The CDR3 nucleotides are TGCAGCGTTGGTGCCGGGCAGGGGCCCCAGCATTTT. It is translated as CSVGAGQGPQHF.